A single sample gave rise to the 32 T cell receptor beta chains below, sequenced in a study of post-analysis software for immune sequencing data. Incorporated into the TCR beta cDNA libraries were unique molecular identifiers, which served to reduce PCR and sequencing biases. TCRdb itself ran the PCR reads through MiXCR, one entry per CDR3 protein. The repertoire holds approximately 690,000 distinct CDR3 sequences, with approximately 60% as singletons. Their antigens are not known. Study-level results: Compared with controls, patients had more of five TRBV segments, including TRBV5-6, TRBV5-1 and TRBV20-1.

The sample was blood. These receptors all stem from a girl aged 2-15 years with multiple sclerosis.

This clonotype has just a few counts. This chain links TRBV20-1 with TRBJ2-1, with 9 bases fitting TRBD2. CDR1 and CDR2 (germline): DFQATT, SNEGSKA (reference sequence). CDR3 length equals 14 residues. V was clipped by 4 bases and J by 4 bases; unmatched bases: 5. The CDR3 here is CSAITLAGYNEQFF. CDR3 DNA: TGCAGTGCTATAACACTAGCGGGTTACAATGAGCAGTTCTTC.

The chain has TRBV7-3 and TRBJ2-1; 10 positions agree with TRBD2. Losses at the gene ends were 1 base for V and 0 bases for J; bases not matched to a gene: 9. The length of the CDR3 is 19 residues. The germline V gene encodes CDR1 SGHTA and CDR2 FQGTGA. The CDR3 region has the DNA TGTGCCAGCAGCTTAATAGGACTAGCGGCCTTTAGCTCCTACAATGAGCAGTTCTTC. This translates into CASSLIGLAAFSSYNEQFF.

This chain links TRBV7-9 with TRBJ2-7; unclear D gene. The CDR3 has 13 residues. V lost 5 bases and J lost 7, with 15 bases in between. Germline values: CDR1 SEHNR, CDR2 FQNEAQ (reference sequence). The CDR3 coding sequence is TGTGCCAGCAGCATGAGCCCGACACGAGAGCAGTACTTC. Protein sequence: CASSMSPTREQYF.

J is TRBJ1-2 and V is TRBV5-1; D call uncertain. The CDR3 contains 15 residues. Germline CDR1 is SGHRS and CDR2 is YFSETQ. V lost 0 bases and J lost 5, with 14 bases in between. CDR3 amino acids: CASSLGGGDEYGYTF. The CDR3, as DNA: TGCGCCAGCAGCTTGGGAGGTGGCGATGAATATGGCTACACCTTC. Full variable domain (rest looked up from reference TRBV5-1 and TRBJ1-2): KAGVTQTPRYLIKTRGQQVTLSCSPISGHRSVSWYQQTPGQGLQFLFEYFSETQRNKGNFPGRFSGRQFSNSRSEMNVSTLELGDSALYLCASSLGGGDEYGYTFGSGTRLTVV.

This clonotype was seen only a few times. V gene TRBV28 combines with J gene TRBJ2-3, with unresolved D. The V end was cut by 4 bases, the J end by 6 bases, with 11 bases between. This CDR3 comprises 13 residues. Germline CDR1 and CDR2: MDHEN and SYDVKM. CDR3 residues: CASSSGPSDTQYF. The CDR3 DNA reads TGTGCCAGCAGTTCGGGCCCCTCTGATACGCAGTATTTT.

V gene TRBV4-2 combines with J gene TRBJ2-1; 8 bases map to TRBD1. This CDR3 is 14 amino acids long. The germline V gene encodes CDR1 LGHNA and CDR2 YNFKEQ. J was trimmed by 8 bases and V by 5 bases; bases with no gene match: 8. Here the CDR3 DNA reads TGTGCCAGCAGCTTGCGGCAGGGGGCCCATGAGCAGTTCTTC. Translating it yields CASSLRQGAHEQFF.

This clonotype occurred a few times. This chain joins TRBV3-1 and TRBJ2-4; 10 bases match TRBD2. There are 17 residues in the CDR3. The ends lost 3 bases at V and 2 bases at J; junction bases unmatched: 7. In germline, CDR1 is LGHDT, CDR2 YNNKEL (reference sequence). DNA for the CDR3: TGTGCCAGCAGCCACGAAAGCGGGAGGGCCCCCAAAAACATTCAGTACTTC. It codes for CASSHESGRAPKNIQYF.

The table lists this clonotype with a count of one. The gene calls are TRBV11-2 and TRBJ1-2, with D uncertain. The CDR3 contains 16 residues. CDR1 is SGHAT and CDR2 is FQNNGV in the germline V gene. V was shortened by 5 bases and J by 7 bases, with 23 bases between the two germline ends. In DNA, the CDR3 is TGTGCCAGCAGCGGGCGGCATACGAGGGAGTGGTCTGGCTACACCTTC. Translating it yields CASSGRHTREWSGYTF.

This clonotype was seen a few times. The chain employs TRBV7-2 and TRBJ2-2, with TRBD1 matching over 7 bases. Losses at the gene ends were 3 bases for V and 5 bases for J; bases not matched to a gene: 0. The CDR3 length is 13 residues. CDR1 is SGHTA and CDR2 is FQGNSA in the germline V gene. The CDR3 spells CASSLDRTGELFF. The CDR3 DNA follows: TGTGCCAGCAGCTTGGACAGGACCGGGGAGCTGTTTTTT.

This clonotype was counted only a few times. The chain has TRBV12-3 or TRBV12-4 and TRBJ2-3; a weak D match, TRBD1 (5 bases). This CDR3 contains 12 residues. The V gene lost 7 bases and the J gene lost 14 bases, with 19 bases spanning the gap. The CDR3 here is CASTRPDSPPYF. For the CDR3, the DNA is TGTGCCAGCACCCGACCTGACAGCCCCCCGTATTTT.

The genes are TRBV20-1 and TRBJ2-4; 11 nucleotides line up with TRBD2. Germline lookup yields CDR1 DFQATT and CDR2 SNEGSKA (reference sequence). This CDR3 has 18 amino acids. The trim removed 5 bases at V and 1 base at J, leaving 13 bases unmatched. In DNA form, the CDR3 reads TGCAGTGCTGCCCGTAGCGGGGGGGGACCGATCGCCAAAAACATTCAGTACTTC. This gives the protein CSAARSGGGPIAKNIQYF.

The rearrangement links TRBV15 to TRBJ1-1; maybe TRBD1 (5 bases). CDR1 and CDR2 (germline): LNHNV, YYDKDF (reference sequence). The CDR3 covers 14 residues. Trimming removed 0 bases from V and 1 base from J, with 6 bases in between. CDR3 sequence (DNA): TGTGCCACCAGCAGAGAGCAGGGGAACACTGAAGCTTTCTTT. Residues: CATSREQGNTEAFF.

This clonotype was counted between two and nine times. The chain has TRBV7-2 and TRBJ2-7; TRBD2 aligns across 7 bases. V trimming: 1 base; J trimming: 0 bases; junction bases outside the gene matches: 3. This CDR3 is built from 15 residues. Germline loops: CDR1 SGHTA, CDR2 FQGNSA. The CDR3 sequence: CASSLVAGDSYEQYF. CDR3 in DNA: TGTGCCAGCAGCTTAGTTGCGGGAGACTCCTACGAGCAGTACTTC.

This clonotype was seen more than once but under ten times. DNA for the CDR3: TGCGCCAGCAGCTTGGAGCTGGGGCTCACTGAAGCTTTCTTT. Its protein product is CASSLELGLTEAFF. V usage is TRBV5-1 and J usage is TRBJ1-1; D may be TRBD1 (5 bases). The V end was cut by 0 bases, the J end by 4 bases, with 10 bases between. The CDR3 runs 14 residues. Germline V gene data show CDR1 as SGHRS and CDR2 as YFSETQ.

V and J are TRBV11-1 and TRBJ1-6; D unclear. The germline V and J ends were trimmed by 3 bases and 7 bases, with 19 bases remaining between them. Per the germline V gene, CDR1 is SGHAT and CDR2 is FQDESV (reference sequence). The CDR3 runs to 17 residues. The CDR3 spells CASSFLTRALNNSPLHF. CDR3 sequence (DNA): TGTGCCAGCAGCTTTTTGACGAGGGCGCTCAACAATTCACCCCTCCACTTT.

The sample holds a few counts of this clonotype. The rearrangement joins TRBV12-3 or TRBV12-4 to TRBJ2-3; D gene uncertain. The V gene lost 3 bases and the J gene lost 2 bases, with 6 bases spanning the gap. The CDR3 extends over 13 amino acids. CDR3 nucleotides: TGTGCCAGCAGTTTCCAGGTCACAGATACGCAGTATTTT. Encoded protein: CASSFQVTDTQYF.

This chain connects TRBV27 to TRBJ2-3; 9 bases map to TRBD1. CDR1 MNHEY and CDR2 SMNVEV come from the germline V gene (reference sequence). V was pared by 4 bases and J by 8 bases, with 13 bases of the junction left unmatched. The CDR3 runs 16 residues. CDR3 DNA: TGTGCCAGCAGTTCCTTCCGGGACAGGGCCGGCGGTACGCAGTATTTT. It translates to CASSSFRDRAGGTQYF.

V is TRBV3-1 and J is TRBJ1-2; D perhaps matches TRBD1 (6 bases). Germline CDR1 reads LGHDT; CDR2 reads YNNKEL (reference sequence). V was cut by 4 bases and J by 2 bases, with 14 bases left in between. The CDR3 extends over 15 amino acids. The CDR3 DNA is TGTGCCAGCAGCCCGGAGGGGGTCCCCAACTATGGCTACACCTTC. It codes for CASSPEGVPNYGYTF.

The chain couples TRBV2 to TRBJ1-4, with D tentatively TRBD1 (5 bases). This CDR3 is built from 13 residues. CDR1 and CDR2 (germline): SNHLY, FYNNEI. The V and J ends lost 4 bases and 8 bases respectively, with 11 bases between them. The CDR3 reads CASSAGNNEKLFF. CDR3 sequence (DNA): TGTGCCAGCAGTGCAGGGAACAACGAAAAACTGTTTTTT.

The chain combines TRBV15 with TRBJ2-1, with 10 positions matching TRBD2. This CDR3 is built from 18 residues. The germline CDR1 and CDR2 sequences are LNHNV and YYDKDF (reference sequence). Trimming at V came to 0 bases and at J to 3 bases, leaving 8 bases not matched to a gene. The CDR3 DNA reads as TGTGCCACCAGCAGAGAGCTAGCGGGGGCCGCCCTCTACAATGAGCAGTTCTTC. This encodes CATSRELAGAALYNEQFF.

CDR3 DNA sequence: TGTGCCAGCAGTGAATCCTCGGGGCGGGGACAGGGTTCCCACGAGCAGTACTTC. Its protein product is CASSESSGRGQGSHEQYF. The chain couples TRBV2 to TRBJ2-5; 9 bases are shared with TRBD1. Gene TRBJ2-7 matches the end of the DNA better, so the J call may be wrong. The CDR3 is made up of 18 amino acids. Germline V gene sequence: CDR1 SNHLY, CDR2 FYNNEI.

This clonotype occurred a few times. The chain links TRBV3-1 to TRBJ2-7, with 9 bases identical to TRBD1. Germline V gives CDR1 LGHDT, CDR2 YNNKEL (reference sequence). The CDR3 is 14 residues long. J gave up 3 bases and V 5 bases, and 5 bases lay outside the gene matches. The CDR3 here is CASSSGTGFYEQYF. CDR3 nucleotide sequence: TGTGCCAGCAGCTCCGGGACAGGGTTCTACGAGCAGTACTTC.

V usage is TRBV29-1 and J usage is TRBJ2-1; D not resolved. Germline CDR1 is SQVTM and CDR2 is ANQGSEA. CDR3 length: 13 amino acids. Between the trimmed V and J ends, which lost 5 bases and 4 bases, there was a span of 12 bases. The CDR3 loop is CSVNVHEYNEQFF. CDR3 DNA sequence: TGCAGCGTTAATGTACACGAGTACAATGAGCAGTTCTTC.

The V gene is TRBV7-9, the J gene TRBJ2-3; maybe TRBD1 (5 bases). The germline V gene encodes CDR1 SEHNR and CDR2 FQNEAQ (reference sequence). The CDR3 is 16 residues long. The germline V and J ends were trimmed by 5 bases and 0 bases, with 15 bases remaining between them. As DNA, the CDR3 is TGTGCCAGCAGCACTTATGTGGGGCTGAGCACAGATACGCAGTATTTT. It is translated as CASSTYVGLSTDTQYF.

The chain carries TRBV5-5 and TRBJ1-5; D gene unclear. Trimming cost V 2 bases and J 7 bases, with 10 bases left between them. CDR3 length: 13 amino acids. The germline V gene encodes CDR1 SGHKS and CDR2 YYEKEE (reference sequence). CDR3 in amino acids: CASSFDEGQPQHF. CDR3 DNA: TGTGCCAGCAGCTTCGATGAAGGGCAGCCCCAGCATTTT.

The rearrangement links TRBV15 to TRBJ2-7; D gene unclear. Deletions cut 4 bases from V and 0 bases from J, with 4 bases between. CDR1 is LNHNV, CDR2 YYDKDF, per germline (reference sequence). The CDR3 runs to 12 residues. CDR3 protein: CATSKDSYEQYF. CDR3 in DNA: TGTGCCACCAGCAAAGACTCCTACGAGCAGTACTTC. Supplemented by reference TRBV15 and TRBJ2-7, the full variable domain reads DAMVIQNPRYQVTQFGKPVTLSCSQTLNHNVMYWYQQKSSQAPKLLFHYYDKDFNNEADTPDNFQSRRPNTSFCFLDIRSPGLGDTAMYLCATSKDSYEQYFGPGTRLTVT.

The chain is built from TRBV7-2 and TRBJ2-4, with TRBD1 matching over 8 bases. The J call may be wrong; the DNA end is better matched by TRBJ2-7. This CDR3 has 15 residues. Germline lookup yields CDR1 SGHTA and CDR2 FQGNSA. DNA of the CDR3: TGTGCCAGCAGCTTAAATTGGGGACAGGCCTACGAGCAGTACTTC. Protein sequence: CASSLNWGQAYEQYF.

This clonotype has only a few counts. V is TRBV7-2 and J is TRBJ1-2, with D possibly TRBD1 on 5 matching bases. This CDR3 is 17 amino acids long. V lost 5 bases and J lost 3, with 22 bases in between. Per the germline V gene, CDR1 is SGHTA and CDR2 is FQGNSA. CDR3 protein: CASSPGPPGTGDYGYTF. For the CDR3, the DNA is TGTGCCAGCAGCCCAGGCCCCCCCGGGACTGGAGACTATGGCTACACCTTC.

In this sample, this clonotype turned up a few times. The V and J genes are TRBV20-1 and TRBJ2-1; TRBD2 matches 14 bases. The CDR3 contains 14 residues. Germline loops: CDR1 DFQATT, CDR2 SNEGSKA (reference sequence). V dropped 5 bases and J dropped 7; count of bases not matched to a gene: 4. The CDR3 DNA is TGCAGTGCTTCGGGACTAGCGGGAGTTAATGAGCAGTTCTTC. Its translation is CSASGLAGVNEQFF.

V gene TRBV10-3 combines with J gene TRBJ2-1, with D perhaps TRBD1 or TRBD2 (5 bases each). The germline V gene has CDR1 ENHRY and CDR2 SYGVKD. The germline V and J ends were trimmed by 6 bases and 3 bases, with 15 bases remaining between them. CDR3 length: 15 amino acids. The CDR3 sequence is CAIRAGTPNYNEQFF. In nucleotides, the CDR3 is TGTGCCATCAGGGCCGGGACCCCGAACTACAATGAGCAGTTCTTC.

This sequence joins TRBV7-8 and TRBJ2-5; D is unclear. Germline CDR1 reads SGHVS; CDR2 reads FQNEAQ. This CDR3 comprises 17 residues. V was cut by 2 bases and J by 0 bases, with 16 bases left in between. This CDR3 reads CASSLRPKGSYQETQYF. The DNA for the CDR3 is TGTGCCAGCAGCTTAAGGCCCAAAGGGTCCTACCAAGAGACCCAGTACTTC.

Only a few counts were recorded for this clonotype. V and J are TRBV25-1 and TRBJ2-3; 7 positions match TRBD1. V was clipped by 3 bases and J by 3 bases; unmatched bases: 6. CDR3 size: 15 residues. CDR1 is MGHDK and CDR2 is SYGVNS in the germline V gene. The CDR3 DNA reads TGTGCCAGCAGTGACCCCTCGACAGGGACAGATACGCAGTATTTT. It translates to CASSDPSTGTDTQYF.